The clone carrying this T cell receptor (beta chain) was observed a handful of times. Antigen specificity is unknown. The Oncomine TCR Beta short-read assay was what sequenced the DNA obtained from cultured CD4+ T cells. TCRdb re-called the PCR reads with MiXCR, one entry per CDR3 protein. The sample shows about 17,000 distinct CDR3 sequences, approximately 45% of them seen only once. This sample is part of a study of vaccination and CD4 T cells after COVID-19. Background on the study: Culture controls were given either a CEFX pool, an HIV-1 Nef pool, or no peptide.

The CDR3 is 13 amino acids. V gave up 5 bases and J gave up 2 bases, with 9 bases separating them. Germline lookup yields CDR1 SGHTA and CDR2 FQGNSA. Broader study findings: From around 20 to 38, the median of SARS-CoV-2-reactive clonotypes rose without reaching significance.

Treatment meaning: approximately 9-day PBMC culture with coronavirus spike peptide pools or control peptides (ViraFEST assay). Per well, roughly 1.9 million PBMCs were cultured in the presence of approximately 10 IU/ml IL-2 and around 11 ug/ml peptide pools. Sample: CD4+ T cells from blood, cultured in vitro, taken before SARS-CoV-2 vaccination. The source is a human donor who had recovered from COVID-19. The chain is built from TRBV7-2 and TRBJ2-5; no clear D gene. This chain's CDR3 is CASSRSNQETQYF. The DNA for the CDR3 is TGTGCCAGCAGCCGTTCTAATCAAGAGACCCAGTACTTC.